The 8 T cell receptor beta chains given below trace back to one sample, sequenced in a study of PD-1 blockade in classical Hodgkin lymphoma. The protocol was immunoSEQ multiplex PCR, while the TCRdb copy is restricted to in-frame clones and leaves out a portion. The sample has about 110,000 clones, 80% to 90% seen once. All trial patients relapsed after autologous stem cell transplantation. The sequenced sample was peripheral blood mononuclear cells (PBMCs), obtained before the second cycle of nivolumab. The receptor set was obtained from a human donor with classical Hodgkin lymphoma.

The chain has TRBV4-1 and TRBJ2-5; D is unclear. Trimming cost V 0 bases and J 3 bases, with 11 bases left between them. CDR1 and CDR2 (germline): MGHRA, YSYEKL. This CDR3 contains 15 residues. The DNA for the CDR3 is TGCGCCAGCAGCCAAGATCTCATAGGGAAAGAGACCCAGTACTTC. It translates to CASSQDLIGKETQYF.

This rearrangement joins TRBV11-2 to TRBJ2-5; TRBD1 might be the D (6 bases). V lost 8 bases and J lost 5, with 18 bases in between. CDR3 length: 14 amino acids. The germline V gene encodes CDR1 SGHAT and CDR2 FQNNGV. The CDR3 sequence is CASSGDTFGETQYF. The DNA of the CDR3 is TGTGCCAGCTCCGGGGACACCTTCGGGGAGACCCAGTACTTC.

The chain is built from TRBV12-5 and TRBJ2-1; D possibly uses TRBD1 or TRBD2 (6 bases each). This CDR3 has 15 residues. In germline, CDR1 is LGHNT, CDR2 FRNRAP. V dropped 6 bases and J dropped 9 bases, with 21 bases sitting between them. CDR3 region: CASGLWGAAEGEQFF. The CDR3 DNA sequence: TGTGCTAGTGGACTATGGGGGGCGGCGGAGGGTGAGCAGTTCTTC.

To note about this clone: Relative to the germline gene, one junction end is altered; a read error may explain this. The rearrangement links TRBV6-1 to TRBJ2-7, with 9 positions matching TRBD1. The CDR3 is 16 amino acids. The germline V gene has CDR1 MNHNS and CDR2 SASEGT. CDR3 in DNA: TGTGCCATCAGTGAGGGGGACAGGGTTGTGACCTACGAGCAGTACTTC. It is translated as CAISEGDRVVTYEQYF.

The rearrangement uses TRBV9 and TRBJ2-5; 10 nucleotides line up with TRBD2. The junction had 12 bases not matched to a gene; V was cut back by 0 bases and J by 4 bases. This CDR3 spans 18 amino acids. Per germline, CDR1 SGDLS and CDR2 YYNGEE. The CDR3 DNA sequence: TGTGCCAGCAGCGTAGGGGCTAGCGGGAGTACGATGGGAGAGACCCAGTACTTC. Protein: CASSVGASGSTMGETQYF.

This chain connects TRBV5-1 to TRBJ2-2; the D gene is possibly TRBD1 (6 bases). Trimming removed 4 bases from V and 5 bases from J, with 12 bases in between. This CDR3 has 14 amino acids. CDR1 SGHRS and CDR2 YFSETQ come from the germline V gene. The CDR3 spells CASSPGQKTGELFF. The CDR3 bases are TGCGCCAGCAGCCCCGGACAGAAAACCGGGGAGCTGTTTTTT.

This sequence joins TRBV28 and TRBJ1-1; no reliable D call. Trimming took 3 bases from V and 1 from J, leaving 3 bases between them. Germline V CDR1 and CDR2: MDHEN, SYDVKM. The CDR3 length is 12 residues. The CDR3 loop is CASSFSNTEAFF. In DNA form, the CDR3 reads TGTGCCAGCAGTTTCTCGAACACTGAAGCTTTCTTT.

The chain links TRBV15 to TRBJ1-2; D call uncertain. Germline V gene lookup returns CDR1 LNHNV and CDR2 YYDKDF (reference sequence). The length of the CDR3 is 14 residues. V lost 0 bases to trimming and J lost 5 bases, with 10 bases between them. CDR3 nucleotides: TGTGCCACCAGCAGAGATCTTGGGAGTTATGGCTACACCTTC. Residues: CATSRDLGSYGYTF. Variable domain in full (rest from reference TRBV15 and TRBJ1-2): DAMVIQNPRYQVTQFGKPVTLSCSQTLNHNVMYWYQQKSSQAPKLLFHYYDKDFNNEADTPDNFQSRRPNTSFCFLDIRSPGLGDTAMYLCATSRDLGSYGYTFGSGTRLTVV.